Listed below are T cell receptor beta chains from one sample, sequenced in a study of a mutant IDH1 vaccine in newly diagnosed glioma. No antigen has been identified for these receptors. Using immunoSEQ multiplex PCR, the repertoire was profiled, and TCRdb retains in-frame clones only, with some absent. Of 35,000 to 55,000 clones detected, approximately 80% appear once; the ten largest clones hold roughly 5%. Source: PBMCs, taken from a glioma patient whose treatment included an IDH1 peptide vaccine. These receptors came from a woman aged 40 to 50 with glioma. Some clones in this sample may be carry-over from other donors' samples. Both conserved end residues are part of each CDR3. The D gene is left open where the match is weak.

d_call	v_call	j_call	cdr3_nt	cdr3_aa
TRBD1	TRBV25-1	TRBJ2-4	TGTGCCAGCAGTGAAGCCCCGAATGACAGGGAAAACATTCAGTACTTC	CASSEAPNDRENIQYF
TRBD1	TRBV28	TRBJ1-5	TGTGCCAGCAGTTCCGACAGGGATGATCAGCCCCAGCATTTT	CASSSDRDDQPQHF
-	TRBV18	TRBJ2-7	TGTGCCAGCTCACCACGAGACGACGAGCAGTACTTC	CASSPRDDEQYF
TRBD1	TRBV6-5	TRBJ2-4	TGTGCCAGCAGGCCGGGACAGGCCGGCAAAAACATTCAGTACTTC	CASRPGQAGKNIQYF
TRBD2	TRBV28	TRBJ2-7	TGTGCCAGCGGAAGGGGAGGGACTAGCGGGAGTCGGGAGCAGTACTTC	CASGRGGTSGSREQYF
-	TRBV5-4	TRBJ2-2	TGTGCCAGCAGCGCCCTCAAAAACACCGGGGAGCTGTTTTTT	CASSALKNTGELFF
TRBD2	TRBV20-1	TRBJ2-7	TGCAGTGCGTCTCGGGGGGGCGAGCAGTACTTC	CSASRGGEQYF
TRBD2	TRBV7-2	TRBJ2-1	TGTGCCGAACTACCCAATGAGTTCCGAGGCGGGAGTCCCGAGCAGTTCTTC	CAELPNEFRGGSPEQFF
-	TRBV6-1	TRBJ2-3	TGTGCCAGCTATCCCGCCGGGGTTGATACGCAGTATTTT	CASYPAGVDTQYF
TRBD2	TRBV5-8	TRBJ2-7	TGTGCCAGCCCTTCCTTCCATCGGGAGGACCTCTCCTACGAGCAGTACTTC	CASPSFHREDLSYEQYF
-	TRBV4-2	TRBJ1-3	TGTGCCAGCAGCCAAGCCTCTGGAAACACCATATATTTT	CASSQASGNTIYF